This TCR beta chain came from a study of T cell responses to AZD1222 COVID-19 vaccine. Study-level points and caveats: The number of AZD1222 recipients seropositive at baseline was only 6 or 7.

Sequencing was performed with immunoSEQ multiplex PCR; in TCRdb, only in-frame clones are kept and a portion is missing. In the table there are approximately 110,000 clones, approximately 90% of which are singletons. Pooling of second doses given at about 4 or about 12 weeks was done. A word on this clone: Its antigen remains unidentified.

Trimming cost V 6 bases and J 5 bases; bases outside gene matches: 9. This CDR3 has 15 amino acids. Germline CDR1 MGHDK, CDR2 SYGVNS. This specimen was peripheral blood, taken 28 days after the second AZD1222 dose. This TCR derives from an adult who received the AZD1222 COVID-19 vaccine. This chain links TRBV25-1 with TRBJ1-4; 7 bases map to TRBD1. This chain's CDR3 is CASSEGQLLNEKLFF. The DNA for the CDR3 is TGTGCCAGCAGCGAGGGACAGTTGCTCAATGAAAAACTGTTTTTT.